What follows are 9 T cell receptor beta chains derived from one specimen sequenced in a study of shared clonotypes between healthy human individuals. Only in-frame clones appear in the TCRdb table, and some are missing; sequencing was by immunoSEQ multiplex PCR. The sample shows approximately 470,000 clones, 70% to 80% of them seen only once. The sample consisted of PBMCs. Receptor source: a woman aged 40-49 years in good health. Some clones in this sample may be carry-over from other donors' samples.

Here the CDR3 reads CAIRDRGTEAFF. The CDR3 DNA reads TGTGCCATCAGGGACAGGGGCACTGAAGCTTTCTTT. The rearrangement links TRBV10-3 to TRBJ1-1; 9 bases line up with TRBD1. With V trimmed by 6 bases and J by 4 bases, 0 bases remained unmatched. This CDR3 is built from 12 residues. Germline CDR1 is ENHRY and CDR2 is SYGVKD.

The chain has TRBV7-2 and TRBJ2-7; D may correspond to TRBD1 or TRBD2 (5 bases each). This CDR3 region has 14 residues. Trimming left V 0 bases short and J 0 bases short, with 6 bases between. Per germline, CDR1 SGHTA and CDR2 FQGNSA. Here the CDR3 reads CASSLAGDSYEQYF. In nucleotides, the CDR3 is TGTGCCAGCAGCTTAGCGGGGGACTCCTACGAGCAGTACTTC.

This clone was seen a handful of times. This chain connects TRBV2 to TRBJ1-4; D perhaps matches TRBD1 (5 bases). The germline gives CDR1 SNHLY, CDR2 FYNNEI. V lost 1 base and J 8 bases, leaving 11 bases between the germline ends. The CDR3 is made up of 14 amino acids. The CDR3 sequence: CASSEEYGGEKLFF. In DNA form, the CDR3 reads TGTGCCAGCAGTGAAGAGTACGGGGGGGAAAAACTGTTTTTT.

The rearrangement links TRBV7-2 to TRBJ1-4, with D possibly being TRBD1 (5 bases). The V gene's germline CDR1 is SGHTA and CDR2 FQGNSA. The ends were cut back, 3 bases at V and 6 bases at J, with 11 bases in the middle. This CDR3 contains 14 residues. Here the CDR3 DNA reads TGTGCCAGCAGCTTCAGGCAGGGTTATGAAAAACTGTTTTTT. This gives the protein CASSFRQGYEKLFF.

A few counts support this clone. The chain has TRBV19 and TRBJ1-2, with TRBD1 as a possible D gene (5 bases). Trimming shortened V by 5 bases and J by 5 bases, and 21 bases separated the two germline ends. There are 16 residues in the CDR3. In germline, CDR1 is LNHDA, CDR2 SQIVND (reference sequence). CDR3 residues: CASSRGTRTSGYGYTF. Written as DNA, the CDR3 is TGTGCCAGTAGTCGGGGGACCAGGACCTCAGGGTATGGCTACACCTTC. The variable domain in full, with the rest retrieved from reference TRBV19 and TRBJ1-2, is DGGITQSPKYLFRKEGQNVTLSCEQNLNHDAMYWYRQDPGQGLRLIYYSQIVNDFQKGDIAEGYSVSREKKESFPLTVTSAQKNPTAFYLCASSRGTRTSGYGYTFGSGTRLTVV.

The V gene is TRBV7-2, the J gene TRBJ2-3; D is unresolved. This CDR3 is 13 amino acids long. V lost 4 bases and J lost 2, with 7 bases in between. The germline V gene has CDR1 SGHTA and CDR2 FQGNSA. The CDR3 DNA reads as TGTGCCAGCAGCTATCTGCTCACAGATACGCAGTATTTT. Translation: CASSYLLTDTQYF.

Points on this clone: A much bigger clone sits one base away, suggesting this may be a read error. The V and J genes are TRBV9 and TRBJ2-2; D may be TRBD2 (5 bases). Germline V gene sequence: CDR1 SGDLS, CDR2 YYNGEE. The CDR3 runs 17 residues. V lost 0 bases and J lost 1, with 13 bases in between. CDR3 nucleotide sequence: TGTGCCAGCAGCGTAGCTACTAGAGGAATGAACACCGGGGAGCTGTTTTTT. Protein: CASSVATRGMNTGELFF.

V is TRBV18 and J is TRBJ2-1, with D unclear. CDR3 size: 14 residues. The V and J ends lost 0 bases and 12 bases respectively, with 15 bases between them. The germline CDR1 and CDR2 sequences are KGHSH and LQKENI. Here the CDR3 reads CASSPPALERLQFF. CDR3 sequence (DNA): TGTGCCAGCTCACCACCTGCACTCGAGCGTTTGCAGTTCTTC.

The chain has TRBV7-9 and TRBJ2-1; D uncertain. V was shortened by 4 bases and J by 15 bases, with 16 bases between the two germline ends. Germline CDR1 SEHNR, CDR2 FQNEAQ (reference sequence). CDR3 length: 12 amino acids. The CDR3 loop reads CASSSTTAQLFF. Written as DNA, the CDR3 is TGTGCCAGCAGCTCGACGACGGCGCAGCTGTTCTTC.